This passage covers 5 T cell receptor beta chains from one sample sequenced in a study of cytotoxic CD8 clonotypes in ibrutinib-treated CLL. Sequencing used immunoSEQ multiplex PCR; TCRdb keeps in-frame clones, though not all of them. The sample lists roughly 50,000 clones; about three fifths were seen once. The specimen was PBMCs, collected after 24 months of ibrutinib treatment. The receptors stem from a human donor with chronic lymphocytic leukemia.

This rearrangement joins TRBV7-8 to TRBJ1-5, with D tentatively TRBD1 (6 bases). There are 15 residues in the CDR3. Trimming removed 5 bases at V and 2 bases at J, with 13 bases between. From germline, CDR1 is SGHVS and CDR2 FQNEAQ. The CDR3 nucleotides read TGTGCCAGCAGCACAACAGGGAAGGGCAATCAGCCCCAGCATTTT. This encodes CASSTTGKGNQPQHF.

V gene TRBV6-1 combines with J gene TRBJ2-7; maybe TRBD2 (5 bases). Trimming removed 5 bases from V and 5 bases from J, with 13 bases in between. CDR1 MNHNS and CDR2 SASEGT come from the germline V gene. The CDR3 length is 13 residues. CDR3 sequence reads: CASSSGGGHEQYF. The CDR3 DNA follows: TGTGCCAGCAGTTCGGGCGGCGGGCACGAGCAGTACTTC.

The V and J genes are TRBV29-1 and TRBJ1-2, with D uncertain. This CDR3 region has 13 residues. CDR1 and CDR2 from the germline V gene are SQVTM and ANQGSEA. V shed 8 bases and J shed 1 base, with 14 bases lying between them. CDR3 protein: CSSTQESNYGYTF. CDR3 coding DNA: TGCAGCTCGACCCAGGAAAGTAACTATGGCTACACCTTC.

This clone came up a few times. Additional DNA sequences in this sample encode the identical CDR3. The J gene is TRBJ1-5, the V gene TRBV7-9, with D maybe TRBD1 (6 bases). The germline gives CDR1 SEHNR, CDR2 FQNEAQ (reference sequence). The CDR3 runs 13 residues. Deletions cut 4 bases from V and 4 bases from J, with 8 bases between. The CDR3 spells CASSSQGNQPQHF. DNA of the CDR3: TGTGCCAGCAGCTCTCAGGGGAATCAGCCCCAGCATTTT.

This clone was counted between two and nine times. The chain is built from TRBV5-4 and TRBJ2-5; the match to TRBD2 covers 8 bases. J lost 5 bases, V lost 2 bases, and 14 bases had no gene match. This CDR3 contains 17 residues. Germline values: CDR1 SGHNT, CDR2 YYREEE (reference sequence). DNA for the CDR3: TGTGCCAGCAGCTTTGCTAGCGGGCGCCTCAACCGGGAGACCCAGTACTTC. Its translation is CASSFASGRLNRETQYF.